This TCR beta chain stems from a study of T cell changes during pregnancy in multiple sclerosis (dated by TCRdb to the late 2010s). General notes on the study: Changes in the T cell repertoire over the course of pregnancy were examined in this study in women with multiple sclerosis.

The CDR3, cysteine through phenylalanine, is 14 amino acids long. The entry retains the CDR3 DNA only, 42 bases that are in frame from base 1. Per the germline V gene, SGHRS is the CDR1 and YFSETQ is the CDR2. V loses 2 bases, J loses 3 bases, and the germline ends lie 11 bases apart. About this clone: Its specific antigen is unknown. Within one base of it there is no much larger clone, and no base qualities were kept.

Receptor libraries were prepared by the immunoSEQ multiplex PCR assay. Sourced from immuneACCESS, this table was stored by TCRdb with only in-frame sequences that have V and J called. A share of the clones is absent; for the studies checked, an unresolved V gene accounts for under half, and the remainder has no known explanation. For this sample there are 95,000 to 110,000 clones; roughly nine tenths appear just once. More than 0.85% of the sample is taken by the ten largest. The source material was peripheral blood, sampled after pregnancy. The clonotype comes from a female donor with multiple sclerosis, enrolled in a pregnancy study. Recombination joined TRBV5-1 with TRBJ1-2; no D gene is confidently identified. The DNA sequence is TGCGCCAGCAGCTTAATCTCTTCTGACTATGGCTACACCTTC. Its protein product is CASSLISSDYGYTF.